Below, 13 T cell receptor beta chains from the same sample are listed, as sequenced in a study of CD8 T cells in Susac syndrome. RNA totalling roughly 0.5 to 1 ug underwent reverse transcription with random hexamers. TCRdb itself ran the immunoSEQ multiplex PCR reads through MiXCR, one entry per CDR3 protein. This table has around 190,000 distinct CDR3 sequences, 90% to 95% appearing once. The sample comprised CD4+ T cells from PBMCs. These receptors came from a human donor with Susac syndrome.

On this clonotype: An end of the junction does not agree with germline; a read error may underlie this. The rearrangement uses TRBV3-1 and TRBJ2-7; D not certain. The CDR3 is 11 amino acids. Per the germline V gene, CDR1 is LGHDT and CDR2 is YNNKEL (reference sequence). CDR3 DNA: TGTGCCAGCAGCCAGGCGGACCGGGTCGACTTC. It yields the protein CASSQADRVDF.

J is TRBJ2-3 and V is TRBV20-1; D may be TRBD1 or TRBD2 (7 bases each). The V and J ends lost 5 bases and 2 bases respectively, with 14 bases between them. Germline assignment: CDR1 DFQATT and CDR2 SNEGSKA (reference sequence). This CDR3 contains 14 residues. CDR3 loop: CSAERDSSTDTQYF. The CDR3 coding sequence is TGCAGTGCTGAGCGGGACAGCTCCACAGATACGCAGTATTTT.

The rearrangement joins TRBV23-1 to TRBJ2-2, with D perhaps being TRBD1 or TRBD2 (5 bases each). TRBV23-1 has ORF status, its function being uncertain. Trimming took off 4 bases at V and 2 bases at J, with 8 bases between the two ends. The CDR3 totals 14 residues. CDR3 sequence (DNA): TGCGCCAGCAGTCCGGGACCTAACACCGGGGAGCTGTTTTTT. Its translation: CASSPGPNTGELFF.

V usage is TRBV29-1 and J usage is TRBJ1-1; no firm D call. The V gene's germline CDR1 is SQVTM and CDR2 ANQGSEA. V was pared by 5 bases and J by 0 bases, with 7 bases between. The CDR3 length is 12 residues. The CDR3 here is CSVSRVNTEAFF. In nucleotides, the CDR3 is TGCAGCGTTTCTAGGGTGAACACTGAAGCTTTCTTT.

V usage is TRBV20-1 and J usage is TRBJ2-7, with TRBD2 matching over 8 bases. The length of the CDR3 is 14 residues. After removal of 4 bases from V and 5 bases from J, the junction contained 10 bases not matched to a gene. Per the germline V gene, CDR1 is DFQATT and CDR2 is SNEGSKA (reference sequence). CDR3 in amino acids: CSATPRGREDEQYF. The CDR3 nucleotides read TGCAGTGCTACCCCCCGGGGGCGGGAGGACGAGCAGTACTTC.

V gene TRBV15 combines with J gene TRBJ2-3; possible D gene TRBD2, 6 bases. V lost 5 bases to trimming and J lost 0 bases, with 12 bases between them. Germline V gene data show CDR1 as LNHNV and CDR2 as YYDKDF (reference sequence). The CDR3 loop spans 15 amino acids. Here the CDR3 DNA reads TGTGCCACCAGCTCCCGCGGGGTGAGCACAGATACGCAGTATTTT. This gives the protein CATSSRGVSTDTQYF. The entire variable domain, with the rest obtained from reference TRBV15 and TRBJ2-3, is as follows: DAMVIQNPRYQVTQFGKPVTLSCSQTLNHNVMYWYQQKSSQAPKLLFHYYDKDFNNEADTPDNFQSRRPNTSFCFLDIRSPGLGDTAMYLCATSSRGVSTDTQYFGPGTRLTVL.

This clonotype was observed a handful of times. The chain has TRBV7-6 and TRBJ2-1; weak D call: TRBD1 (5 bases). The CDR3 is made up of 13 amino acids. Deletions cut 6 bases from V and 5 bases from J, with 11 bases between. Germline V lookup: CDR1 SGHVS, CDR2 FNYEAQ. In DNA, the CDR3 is TGTGCCAGCAGGGGGCTGTTGGACAATGAGCAGTTCTTC. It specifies CASRGLLDNEQFF.

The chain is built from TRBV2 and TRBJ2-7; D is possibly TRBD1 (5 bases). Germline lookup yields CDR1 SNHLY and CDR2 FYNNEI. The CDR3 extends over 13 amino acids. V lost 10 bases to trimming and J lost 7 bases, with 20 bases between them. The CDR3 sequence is CATQPRVTGEQYF. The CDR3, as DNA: TGTGCCACTCAACCCAGGGTAACCGGAGAGCAGTACTTC.

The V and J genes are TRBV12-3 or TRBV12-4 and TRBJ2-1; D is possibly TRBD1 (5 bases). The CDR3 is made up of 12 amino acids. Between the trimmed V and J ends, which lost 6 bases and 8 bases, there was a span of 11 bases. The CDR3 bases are TGTGCCAGCAGCCGACAGTCAGATGAGCAGTTCTTC. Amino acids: CASSRQSDEQFF.

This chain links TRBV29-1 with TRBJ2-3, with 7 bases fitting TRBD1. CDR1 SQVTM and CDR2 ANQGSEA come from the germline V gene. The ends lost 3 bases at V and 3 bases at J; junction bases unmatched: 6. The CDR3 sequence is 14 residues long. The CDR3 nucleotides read TGCAGCGTTGATAGCAGGGGGTTGACAGATACGCAGTATTTT. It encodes CSVDSRGLTDTQYF.

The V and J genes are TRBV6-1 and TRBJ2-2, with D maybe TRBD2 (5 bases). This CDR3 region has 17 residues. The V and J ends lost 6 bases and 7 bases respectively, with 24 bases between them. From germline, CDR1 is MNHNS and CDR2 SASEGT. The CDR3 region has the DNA TGTGCCAGCAGACAGCCTCTAGCTCATCTGGCCAGCGGGGAGCTGTTTTTT. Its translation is CASRQPLAHLASGELFF.

The CDR3 DNA follows: TGCAGTGCTACAGGATCCGAGGGCACCGGGGAGCTGTTTTTT. This codes for CSATGSEGTGELFF. V usage is TRBV20-1 and J usage is TRBJ2-2; maybe TRBD2 (5 bases). Looked up from germline, CDR1 is DFQATT and CDR2 is SNEGSKA (reference sequence). V was shortened by 4 bases and J by 4 bases, with 13 bases between the two germline ends. This CDR3 is built from 14 residues.

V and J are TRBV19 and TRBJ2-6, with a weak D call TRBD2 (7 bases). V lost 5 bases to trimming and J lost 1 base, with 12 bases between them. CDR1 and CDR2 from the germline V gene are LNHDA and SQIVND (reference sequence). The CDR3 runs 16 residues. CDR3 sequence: CASSLRGASGANVLTF. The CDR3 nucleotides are TGTGCCAGTAGTCTCCGGGGGGCATCTGGGGCCAACGTCCTGACTTTC.